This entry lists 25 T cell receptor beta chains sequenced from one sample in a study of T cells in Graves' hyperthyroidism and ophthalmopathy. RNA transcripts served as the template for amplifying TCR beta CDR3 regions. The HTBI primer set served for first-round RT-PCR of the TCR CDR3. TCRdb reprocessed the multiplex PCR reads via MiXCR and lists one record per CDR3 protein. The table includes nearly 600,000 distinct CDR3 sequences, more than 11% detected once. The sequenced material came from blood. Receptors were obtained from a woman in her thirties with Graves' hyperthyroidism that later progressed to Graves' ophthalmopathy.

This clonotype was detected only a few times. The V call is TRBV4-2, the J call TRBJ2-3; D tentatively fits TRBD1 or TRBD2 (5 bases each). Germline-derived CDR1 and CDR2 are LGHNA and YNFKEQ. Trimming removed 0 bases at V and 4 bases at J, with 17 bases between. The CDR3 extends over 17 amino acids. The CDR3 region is CASSQEGPLTTADTQYF. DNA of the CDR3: TGTGCCAGCAGCCAAGAGGGACCCTTAACTACGGCAGATACGCAGTATTTT.

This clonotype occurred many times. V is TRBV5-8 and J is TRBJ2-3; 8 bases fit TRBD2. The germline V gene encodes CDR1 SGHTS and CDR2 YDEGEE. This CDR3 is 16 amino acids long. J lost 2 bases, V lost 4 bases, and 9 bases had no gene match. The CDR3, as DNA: TGTGCCAGCAGCAATAGCGGGGTTGCCCTCACAGATACGCAGTATTTT. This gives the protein CASSNSGVALTDTQYF.

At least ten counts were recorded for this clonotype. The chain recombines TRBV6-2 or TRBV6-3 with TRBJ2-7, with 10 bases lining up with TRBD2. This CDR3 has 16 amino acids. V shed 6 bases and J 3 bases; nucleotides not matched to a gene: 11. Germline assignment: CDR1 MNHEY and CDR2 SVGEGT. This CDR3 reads CASRPGTASGSYEQYF. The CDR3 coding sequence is TGTGCCAGCAGACCGGGGACGGCTAGCGGGAGCTACGAGCAGTACTTC.

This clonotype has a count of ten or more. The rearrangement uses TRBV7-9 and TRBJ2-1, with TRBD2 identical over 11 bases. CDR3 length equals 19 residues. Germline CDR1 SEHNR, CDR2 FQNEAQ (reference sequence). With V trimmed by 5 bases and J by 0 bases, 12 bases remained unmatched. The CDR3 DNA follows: TGTGCCAGCAGCGAAGCGACTAGCGGGAAAGGGAGCTCCTACAATGAGCAGTTCTTC. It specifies CASSEATSGKGSSYNEQFF.

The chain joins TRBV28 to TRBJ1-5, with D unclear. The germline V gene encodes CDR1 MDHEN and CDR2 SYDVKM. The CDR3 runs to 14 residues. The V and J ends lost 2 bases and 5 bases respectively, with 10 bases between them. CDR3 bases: TGTGCCAGCAGTTTAGGAGAACTCTATCAGCCCCAGCATTTT. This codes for CASSLGELYQPQHF.

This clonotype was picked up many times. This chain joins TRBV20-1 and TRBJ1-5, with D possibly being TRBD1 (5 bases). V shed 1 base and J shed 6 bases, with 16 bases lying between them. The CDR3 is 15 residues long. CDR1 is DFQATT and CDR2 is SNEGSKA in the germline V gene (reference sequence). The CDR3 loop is CSARVNRLEGQPQHF. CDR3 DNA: TGCAGTGCTAGAGTAAACAGGTTAGAGGGTCAGCCCCAGCATTTT.

The CDR3 region is CASSYIIQGPYEQYF. The DNA of the CDR3 is TGTGCCAGCAGTTACATTATACAGGGACCCTACGAGCAGTACTTC. The chain recombines TRBV6-2 or TRBV6-3 with TRBJ2-7; a possible D gene is TRBD1 (6 bases). The length of the CDR3 is 15 residues. Trimming left V 2 bases short and J 2 bases short, with 13 bases between. Germline CDR1 is MNHEY and CDR2 is SVGEGT.

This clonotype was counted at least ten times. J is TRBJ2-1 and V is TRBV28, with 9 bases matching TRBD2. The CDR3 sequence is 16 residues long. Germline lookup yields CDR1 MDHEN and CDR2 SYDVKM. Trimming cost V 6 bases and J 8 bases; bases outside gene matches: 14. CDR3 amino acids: CASSPQGAGGGDEQFF. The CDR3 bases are TGTGCCAGCAGCCCGCAAGGAGCGGGAGGAGGGGATGAGCAGTTCTTC.

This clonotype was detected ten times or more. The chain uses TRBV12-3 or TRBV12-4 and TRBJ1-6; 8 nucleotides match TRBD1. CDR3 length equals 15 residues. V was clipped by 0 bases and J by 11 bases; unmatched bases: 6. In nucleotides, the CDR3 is TGTGCCAGCAGTTTAGCGGAACAGGGGGTCCCACCCCTCCACTTT. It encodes CASSLAEQGVPPLHF.

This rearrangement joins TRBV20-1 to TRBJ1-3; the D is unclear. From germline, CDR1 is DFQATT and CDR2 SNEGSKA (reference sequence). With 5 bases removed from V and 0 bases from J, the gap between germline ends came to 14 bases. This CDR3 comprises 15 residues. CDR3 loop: CSAAGDAGSGNTIYF. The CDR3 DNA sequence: TGCAGTGCTGCAGGCGACGCGGGCTCTGGAAACACCATATATTTT.

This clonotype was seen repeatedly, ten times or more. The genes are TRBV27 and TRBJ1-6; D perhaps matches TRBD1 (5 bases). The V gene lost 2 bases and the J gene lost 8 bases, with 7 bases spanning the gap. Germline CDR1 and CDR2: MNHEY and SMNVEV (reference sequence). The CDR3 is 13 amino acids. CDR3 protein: CASSLVGDSPLHF. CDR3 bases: TGTGCCAGCAGTTTAGTGGGGGATTCACCCCTCCACTTT.

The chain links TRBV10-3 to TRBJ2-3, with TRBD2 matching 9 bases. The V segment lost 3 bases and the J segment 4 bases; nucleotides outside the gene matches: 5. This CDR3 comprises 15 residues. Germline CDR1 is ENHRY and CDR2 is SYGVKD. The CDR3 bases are TGTGCCATCAGTGATCAAGCGGGAGGTTCAGATACGCAGTATTTT. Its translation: CAISDQAGGSDTQYF.

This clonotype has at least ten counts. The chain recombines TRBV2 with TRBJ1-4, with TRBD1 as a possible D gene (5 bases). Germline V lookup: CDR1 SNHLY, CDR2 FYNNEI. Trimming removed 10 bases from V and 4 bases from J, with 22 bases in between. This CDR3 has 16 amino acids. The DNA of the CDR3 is TGTGCCACAAGGCGAGGGGCCACGGGAATTAATGAAAAACTGTTTTTT. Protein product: CATRRGATGINEKLFF.

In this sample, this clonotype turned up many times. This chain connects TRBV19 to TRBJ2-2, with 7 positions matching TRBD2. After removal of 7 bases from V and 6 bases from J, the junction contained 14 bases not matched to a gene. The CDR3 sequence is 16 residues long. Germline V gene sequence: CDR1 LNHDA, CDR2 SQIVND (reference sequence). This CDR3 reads CASNRAGLLESGELFF. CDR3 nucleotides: TGTGCCAGTAACCGGGCGGGACTACTGGAATCCGGGGAGCTGTTTTTT.

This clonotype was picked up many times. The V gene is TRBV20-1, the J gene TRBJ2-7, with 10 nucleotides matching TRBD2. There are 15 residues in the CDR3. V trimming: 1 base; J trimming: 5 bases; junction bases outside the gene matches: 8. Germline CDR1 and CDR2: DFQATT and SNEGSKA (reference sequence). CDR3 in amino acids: CSARALLAGDHEQYF. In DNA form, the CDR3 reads TGCAGTGCTAGAGCTCTCCTAGCGGGAGACCACGAGCAGTACTTC.

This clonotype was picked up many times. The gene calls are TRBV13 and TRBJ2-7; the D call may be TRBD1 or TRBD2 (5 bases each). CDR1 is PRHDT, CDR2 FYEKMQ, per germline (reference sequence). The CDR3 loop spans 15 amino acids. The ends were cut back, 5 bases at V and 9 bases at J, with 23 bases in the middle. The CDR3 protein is CASSPSGTAALRQYF. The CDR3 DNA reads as TGTGCCAGCAGCCCATCCGGGACGGCCGCCCTTAGGCAGTACTTC. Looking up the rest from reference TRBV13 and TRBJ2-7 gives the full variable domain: AAGVIQSPRHLIKEKRETATLKCYPIPRHDTVYWYQQGPGQDPQFLISFYEKMQSDKGSIPDRFSAQQFSDYHSELNMSSLELGDSALYFCASSPSGTAALRQYFGPGTRLTVT.

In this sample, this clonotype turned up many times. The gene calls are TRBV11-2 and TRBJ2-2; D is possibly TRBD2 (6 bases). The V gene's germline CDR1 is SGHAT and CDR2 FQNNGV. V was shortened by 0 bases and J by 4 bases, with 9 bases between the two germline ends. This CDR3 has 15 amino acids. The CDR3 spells CASSLEGLITGELFF. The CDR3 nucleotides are TGTGCCAGCAGCTTAGAAGGACTAATCACCGGGGAGCTGTTTTTT.

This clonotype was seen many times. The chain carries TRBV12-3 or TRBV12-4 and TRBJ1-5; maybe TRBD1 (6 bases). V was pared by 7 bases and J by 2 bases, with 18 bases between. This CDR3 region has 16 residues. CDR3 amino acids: CASTSRGPNGNQPQHF. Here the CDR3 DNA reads TGTGCCAGCACCTCACGGGGGCCGAATGGCAATCAGCCCCAGCATTTT.

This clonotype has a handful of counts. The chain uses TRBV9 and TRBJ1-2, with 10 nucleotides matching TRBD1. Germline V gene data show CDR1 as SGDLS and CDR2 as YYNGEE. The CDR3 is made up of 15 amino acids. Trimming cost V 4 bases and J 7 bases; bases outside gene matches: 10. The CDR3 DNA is TGTGCCAGCAGCCGTCCTCCGGGGACAGGGGCTGGCTACACCTTC. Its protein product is CASSRPPGTGAGYTF.

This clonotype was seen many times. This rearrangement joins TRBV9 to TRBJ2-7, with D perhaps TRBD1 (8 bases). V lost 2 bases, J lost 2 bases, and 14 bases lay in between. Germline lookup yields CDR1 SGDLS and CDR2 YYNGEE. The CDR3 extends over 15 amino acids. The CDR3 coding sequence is TGTGCCAGCAGCGTTGAACAGGGGGGGACCTACGAGCAGTACTTC. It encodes CASSVEQGGTYEQYF.

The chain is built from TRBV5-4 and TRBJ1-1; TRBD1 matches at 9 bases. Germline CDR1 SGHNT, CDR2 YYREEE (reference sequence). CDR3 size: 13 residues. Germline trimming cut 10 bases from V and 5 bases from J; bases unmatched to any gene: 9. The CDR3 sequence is CAVSRDRVTEAFF. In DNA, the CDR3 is TGTGCCGTAAGCCGGGACAGGGTAACTGAAGCTTTCTTT.

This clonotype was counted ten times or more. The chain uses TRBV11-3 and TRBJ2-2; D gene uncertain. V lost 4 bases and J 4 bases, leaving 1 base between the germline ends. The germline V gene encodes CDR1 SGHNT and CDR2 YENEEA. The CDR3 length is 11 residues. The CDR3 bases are TGTGCCAGCAGCTCCACCGGGGAGCTGTTTTTT. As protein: CASSSTGELFF.

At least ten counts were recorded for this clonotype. The CDR3 DNA sequence: TGTGCCAGCATGACAGGGTCCAACACCGGGGAGCTGTTTTTT. Its translation: CASMTGSNTGELFF. The J gene is TRBJ2-2, the V gene TRBV19; 7 bases fit TRBD1. CDR3 length: 14 amino acids. The V gene end was trimmed by 9 bases and the J gene end by 2 bases; junction bases not matched to a gene: 6. CDR1 and CDR2 from the germline V gene are LNHDA and SQIVND (reference sequence).

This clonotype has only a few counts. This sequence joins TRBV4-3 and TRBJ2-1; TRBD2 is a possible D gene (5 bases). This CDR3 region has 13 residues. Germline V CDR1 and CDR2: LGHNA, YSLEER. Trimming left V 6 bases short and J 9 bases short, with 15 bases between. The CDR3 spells CASSLLESGEQFF. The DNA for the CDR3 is TGCGCCAGCAGTCTACTAGAGAGTGGTGAGCAGTTCTTC.

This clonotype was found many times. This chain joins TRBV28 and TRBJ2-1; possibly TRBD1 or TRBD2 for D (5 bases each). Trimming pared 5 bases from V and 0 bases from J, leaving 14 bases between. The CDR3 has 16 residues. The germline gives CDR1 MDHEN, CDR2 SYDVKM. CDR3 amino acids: CASSGEGMSSYNEQFF. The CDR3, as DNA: TGTGCCAGCAGTGGTGAGGGGATGAGCTCCTACAATGAGCAGTTCTTC.